These T cell receptor beta chains were read from a single sample in a study of cytomegalovirus exposure and HLA in healthy donors. Assay: immunoSEQ multiplex PCR; the TCRdb copy retains only in-frame clones and omits some. The sample lists over 95,000 clones; 70% to 80% were seen once. What was sequenced was PBMCs. These receptors came from a woman between 35 and 50 years old in good health and CMV-seropositive. CDR3s include the opening cysteine and the closing phenylalanine or tryptophan. Fields, in order: D gene, J gene, V gene, clone size, CDR3 protein, CDR3 DNA. D genes are given only for firm matches. Clone sizes are given selectively: once, few, many, or a class where the clone is expanded.

TRBD2 | TRBJ2-3 | TRBV7-2 | . | CASSLGLAGSADTQYF | TGTGCCAGCAGCTTGGGACTAGCCGGAAGTGCAGATACGCAGTATTTT
TRBD1 | TRBJ1-1 | TRBV2 | . | CASLGQENTEAFF | TGTGCCAGCCTGGGACAGGAGAACACTGAAGCTTTCTTT
. | TRBJ1-6 | TRBV5-6 | . | CASNWGDNYNSPLHF | TGTGCCAGCAATTGGGGAGACAACTATAATTCACCCCTCCACTTT
TRBD1 | TRBJ1-2 | TRBV5-6 | . | CASSLGQRTFLHGYTF | TGTGCCAGCAGTCTGGGACAGAGAACTTTCTTGCATGGCTACACCTTC
. | TRBJ2-5 | TRBV19 | . | CASSRGGGVQETQYF | TGTGCCAGTAGCCGTGGAGGCGGGGTCCAAGAGACCCAGTACTTC
TRBD1 | TRBJ1-6 | TRBV15 | few | CATSSRTGASSYNSPLHF | TGTGCCACCAGCAGCCGTACAGGGGCTAGCTCCTATAATTCACCCCTCCACTTT
. | TRBJ1-2 | TRBV27 | once | CASRSGPNYGYTF | TGTGCCAGCAGGTCAGGGCCTAACTATGGCTACACCTTC
TRBD2 | TRBJ2-7 | TRBV11-3 | few | CASSASGRAFDEQYF | TGTGCCAGCAGCGCCAGCGGGAGGGCCTTCGACGAGCAGTACTTC
TRBD2 | TRBJ2-1 | TRBV19 | . | CASSVGGGARNEQFF | TGTGCCAGTAGTGTCGGCGGGGGGGCACGGAATGAGCAGTTCTTC
. | TRBJ2-1 | TRBV30 | few | CAWKEAGVYNEQFF | TGTGCCTGGAAGGAAGCAGGGGTTTACAATGAGCAGTTCTTC
TRBD1 | TRBJ2-1 | TRBV25-1 | . | CASSGYGTGDNEQFF | TGTGCCAGCAGTGGGTACGGGACAGGGGACAATGAGCAGTTCTTC
. | TRBJ1-5 | TRBV5-4 | . | CASSFWGPDQPQHF | TGTGCCAGCAGCTTCTGGGGCCCTGATCAGCCCCAGCATTTT
. | TRBJ1-5 | TRBV19 | . | CASSPTVYQPQHF | TGTGCCAGTAGTCCCACGGTATATCAGCCCCAGCATTTT
. | TRBJ1-1 | TRBV9 | few | CASSVQGSNTEAFF | TGTGCCAGCAGCGTACAGGGGTCTAACACTGAAGCTTTCTTT
TRBD1 | TRBJ1-2 | TRBV5-4 | . | CASSLGVGGRYGYTF | TGTGCCAGCAGCTTGGGAGTAGGGGGCAGGTATGGCTACACCTTC
. | TRBJ1-6 | TRBV11-3 | once | CASSFKLGPLHF | TGTGCCAGCAGCTTTAAGCTCGGACCCCTCCACTTT
. | TRBJ2-7 | TRBV5-1 | . | CASSSPYRKATYEQYF | TGCGCCAGCAGCTCTCCATACAGGAAAGCTACCTACGAGCAGTACTTC
. | TRBJ1-5 | TRBV7-9 | . | CASSLGSEPQHF | TGTGCCAGCAGCTTAGGCTCGGAGCCCCAGCATTTT
TRBD2 | TRBJ2-7 | TRBV2 | . | CASSVEAGGSYEQYF | TGTGCCAGCAGTGTCGAGGCGGGAGGGTCCTACGAGCAGTACTTC
TRBD1 | TRBJ2-7 | TRBV6-5 | . | CASSSFGQGRWGEQYF | TGTGCCAGCAGTTCCTTCGGACAGGGCCGGTGGGGAGAGCAGTACTTC
TRBD1 | TRBJ1-4 | TRBV7-9 | once | CASSYSPGQGSEKLFF | TGTGCCAGCAGCTACAGTCCAGGACAGGGGTCTGAAAAACTGTTTTTT
TRBD2 | TRBJ2-7 | TRBV29-1 | . | CSVENELAGWQYF | TGCAGCGTTGAAAATGAACTAGCGGGGTGGCAGTACTTC